The entry that follows covers one T cell receptor (beta chain) sequence. Its antigen is not known. Primers used in a second PCR of about 7 to 12 cycles were a sample-barcoded 5' primer and a J-beta primer mix. MiXCR, applied by TCRdb to the 5' RACE reads, yields one record per CDR3 protein. The table has fewer than 950,000 distinct CDR3 sequences, 53% seen once. This entry comes from a study of blood T cells in healthy people across ages. The study's findings and limits: Age showed a roughly linear inverse relationship with TCR beta diversity per million T cells.

The sample was blood. This clonotype originated in a man aged 80 or over in good health.

In DNA, the CDR3 is TGTGCCAGCAGTTTTCGGCAGGGGAATGGCTACACCTTC. Residues: CASSFRQGNGYTF. The J gene is TRBJ1-2, the V gene TRBV27, with TRBD1 as a possible D gene (6 bases). Germline lookup yields CDR1 MNHEY and CDR2 SMNVEV (reference sequence). The CDR3 consists of 13 residues. Deletions cut 3 bases from V and 6 bases from J, with 11 bases between.